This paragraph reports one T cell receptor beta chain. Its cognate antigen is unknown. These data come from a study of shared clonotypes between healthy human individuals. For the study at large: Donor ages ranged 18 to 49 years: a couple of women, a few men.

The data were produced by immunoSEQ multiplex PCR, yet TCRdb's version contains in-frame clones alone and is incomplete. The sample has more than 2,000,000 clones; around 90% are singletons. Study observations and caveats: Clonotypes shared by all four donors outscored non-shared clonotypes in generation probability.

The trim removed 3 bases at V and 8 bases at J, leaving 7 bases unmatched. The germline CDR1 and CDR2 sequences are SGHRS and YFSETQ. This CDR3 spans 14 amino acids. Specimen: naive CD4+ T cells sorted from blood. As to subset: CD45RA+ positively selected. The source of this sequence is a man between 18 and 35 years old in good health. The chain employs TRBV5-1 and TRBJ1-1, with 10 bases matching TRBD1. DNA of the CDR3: TGCGCCAGCAGCTCCCCGGGGACAGGGGCCGAAGCTTTCTTT. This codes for CASSSPGTGAEAFF.